The sequence of this TCR beta chain was determined in a study of blood T cell repertoires in COVID-19 (dated by TCRdb to 2018 to 2020). With respect to the entire study: Collaborator samples came from the United States, Italy and Spain and covered acute and convalescent phases of COVID-19. The repertoires were made available in a free public database intended to serve as a resource for research on the immune response to SARS-CoV-2. Where available, HLA class I and class II types were obtained from metadata supplied by the sample provider rather than from assay-based typing. The dataset comprised deeply sampled blood TCRbeta repertoires from subjects exposed to, actively infected with, or recovered from COVID-19. The samples were drawn from the first 160 participants of the ongoing ImmuneRACE study and from 1,254 subjects provided by 6 global collaborators. The sample metadata nearly always contained a de-identified subject ID, COVID-19 status, age in years and sex. The material from the prospective study consisted of cDNA or gDNA derived from T cells, B-cell-depleted T cells, or PBMCs. Results the study describes overall, beyond this receptor: Clinical and demographic metadata were provided uncurated, with the amount varying by source and participant.

About this clone: Its antigen target is currently unknown. Base-call qualities are not available, and no considerably larger clone is one nucleotide away.

The immunoSEQ Assay, a bias-controlled multiplex PCR, was used to amplify TCRbeta CDR3 regions from genomic DNA. The paper's processing steps were these. Within the assay, amplification of reference gene primers was used to estimate how many nucleated cells each sample contained. To quantify the absolute abundance of each unique TCRbeta CDR3 rearrangement, sequence reads were collapsed and filtered. For each sample, productive Simpson clonality was calculated by taking the square root of Simpson's diversity index across productive rearrangements. What TCRdb holds here is the immuneACCESS table cut down to in-frame rearrangements. Part of the clones is not present; checked against another copy, under half of the missing clones reflect an unresolved V gene, and the others are unexplained. That table supplies the V and J calls and clone size; D and trimming were determined from the DNA. The sample has under 300,000 clones on record, 88% of them singletons. In total, the top ten clones hold approximately 1% of the sample.

Enrolling through a virtual design, the prospective study's participants ranged in age from roughly 18 to 89 years and lived across roughly 24 United States geographic areas. In the prospective study, participants were assigned to cohorts based on the clinical history participants reported in a screening survey and a study questionnaire. For ImmuneRACE Cohort 3, a participant was defined as recovered based on two consecutive negative NP/OP PCR tests, clearance by a healthcare professional, or resolution of symptoms. In the prospective study, mobile phlebotomists collected whole blood, serum and a nasopharyngeal or oropharyngeal swab from each participant. Prospective study participants could optionally give additional blood draws and questionnaires over an approximately two-month period. Before DNA extraction, blood samples from the prospective study were shipped at room temperature or frozen.

The receptor was isolated from a woman in her 30s who had recovered from COVID-19. The sample comprised PBMCs or T cells enriched from blood (not recorded which).

The nucleotide sequence is TGTGCCAGCAGTGAAATCCCTGGTGGACTAGCGGGGGGCCACTCCTACAATGAGCAGTTCTTC. This sequence encodes CASSEIPGGLAGGHSYNEQFF. The chain is encoded by TRBV2 joined to TRBJ2-1; 14 bases in the middle match TRBD2. For this chain, trimming is 2 bases at the V end and 0 bases at the J end, and the number of junction bases without a gene match is 12. The CDR3, from cysteine to phenylalanine, totals 21 residues. The CDR3 DNA has 63 bases and is translated from base 1. For CDR1 and CDR2, the germline V gene lists SNHLY and FYNNEI.